This paragraph reports one TCR beta chain. This sample is part of a study of control samples from healthy donors and cancer patients. Germline lookup yields CDR1 KGHSH and CDR2 LQKENI. Trimming cost V 4 bases and J 0 bases, with 12 bases left between them. The CDR3 is 15 amino acids. Assay used: immunoSEQ multiplex PCR; TCRdb lists only in-frame clones, some missing. The sample has approximately 150,000 clones; roughly nine tenths are singletons. The TCR originated in a man younger than 40 in good health. Sequenced sample: blood. This chain joins TRBV18 and TRBJ1-1; no definite D call. CDR3 region: CASSRLTVVNTEAFF. DNA of the CDR3: TGTGCCAGCTCACGACTTACTGTCGTGAACACTGAAGCTTTCTTT.